A selection of T cell receptor beta chains follows, all from one sample in a study of lymphopenia after photon versus proton radiotherapy. The assay was immunoSEQ multiplex PCR, and TCRdb's table has in-frame clones only and misses some. The sample records 89,000 or so clones, about 83% being singletons. The sample in question was peripheral blood, obtained from a patient treated with proton-based radiotherapy. The receptors were gathered from a man aged 55 to 70 with pancreatic cancer. The CDR3 runs from the conserved cysteine through the conserved F or W. The order of the fields is clone size, J gene, V gene, CDR3 protein. Size is omitted from some rows. Given values are once, few, many or a class for expanded clones.

clone_size: once
j_call: TRBJ2-1
v_call: TRBV11-2
cdr3_aa: CASSLQGVGEQFF

clone_size: -
j_call: TRBJ1-2
v_call: TRBV6-5
cdr3_aa: CASSYGYQGVGYGYTF

clone_size: -
j_call: TRBJ2-1
v_call: TRBV5-5
cdr3_aa: CASSSWTGDEQFF

clone_size: -
j_call: TRBJ2-7
v_call: TRBV5-1
cdr3_aa: CASSMGQGMIDEQYF

clone_size: -
j_call: TRBJ1-4
v_call: TRBV2
cdr3_aa: CASSEVIGGEKLFF

clone_size: -
j_call: TRBJ2-1
v_call: TRBV19
cdr3_aa: CASSIEGTRRGGEQFF

clone_size: -
j_call: TRBJ1-1
v_call: TRBV27
cdr3_aa: CASSLSDRKPEAFF

clone_size: -
j_call: TRBJ1-2
v_call: TRBV2
cdr3_aa: CASTLRGADGYTF

clone_size: -
j_call: TRBJ1-1
v_call: TRBV28
cdr3_aa: CASSSGRWENTEAFF

clone_size: -
j_call: TRBJ2-1
v_call: TRBV9
cdr3_aa: CASSTRDWEGNEQFF

clone_size: once
j_call: TRBJ2-3
v_call: TRBV9
cdr3_aa: CASSGRQTPDTQYF

clone_size: -
j_call: TRBJ2-7
v_call: TRBV21-1
cdr3_aa: CASSKGGSSYEQYF

clone_size: -
j_call: TRBJ2-5
v_call: TRBV28
cdr3_aa: CASSPRSGVQETQYF

clone_size: -
j_call: TRBJ2-2
v_call: TRBV5-6
cdr3_aa: CASSLTTVATGELFF

clone_size: -
j_call: TRBJ2-5
v_call: TRBV28
cdr3_aa: CASRPSGRGETQYF

clone_size: -
j_call: TRBJ2-1
v_call: TRBV4-2
cdr3_aa: CASSQDGLARGEQFF

clone_size: few
j_call: TRBJ2-2
v_call: TRBV7-9
cdr3_aa: CASRRADRDHGELFF

clone_size: -
j_call: TRBJ2-7
v_call: TRBV11-2
cdr3_aa: CASSKREDSYEQYF

clone_size: -
j_call: TRBJ1-1
v_call: TRBV5-4
cdr3_aa: CASSRHGGTEAFF

clone_size: once
j_call: TRBJ2-1
v_call: TRBV7-3
cdr3_aa: CASSPRLAGVNEQFF

clone_size: -
j_call: TRBJ2-2
v_call: TRBV7-7
cdr3_aa: CASSLEGRERTGELFF

clone_size: -
j_call: TRBJ1-1
v_call: TRBV6-1
cdr3_aa: CASSLQGMNTEAFF

clone_size: -
j_call: TRBJ2-5
v_call: TRBV10-3
cdr3_aa: CAISEKASEGETQYF

clone_size: -
j_call: TRBJ2-7
v_call: TRBV11-2
cdr3_aa: CASSPLVGSSYEQYF

clone_size: -
j_call: TRBJ2-7
v_call: TRBV6-6
cdr3_aa: CASSYKRFFYEQYF

clone_size: -
j_call: TRBJ1-3
v_call: TRBV21-1
cdr3_aa: CASNLAGPGNTIYF

clone_size: once
j_call: TRBJ2-5
v_call: TRBV5-8
cdr3_aa: CASSLLGTRQETQYF

clone_size: -
j_call: TRBJ1-3
v_call: TRBV6-5
cdr3_aa: CASNDGSPRNTIYF

clone_size: -
j_call: TRBJ2-7
v_call: TRBV7-8
cdr3_aa: CASSPRTPQNAYEQYF

clone_size: -
j_call: TRBJ2-1
v_call: TRBV19
cdr3_aa: CASSLSGRATYNEQFF

clone_size: few
j_call: TRBJ2-1
v_call: TRBV29-1
cdr3_aa: CSVLSSPNNEQFF

clone_size: once
j_call: TRBJ2-2
v_call: TRBV5-1
cdr3_aa: CATGREGWFSGELFF

clone_size: -
j_call: TRBJ2-3
v_call: TRBV10-3
cdr3_aa: CAIRPRDRVGDTQYF

clone_size: -
j_call: TRBJ1-2
v_call: TRBV28
cdr3_aa: CASSAPDRAGGYTF

clone_size: -
j_call: TRBJ2-3
v_call: TRBV11-2
cdr3_aa: CASSFRVSTDTQYF

clone_size: -
j_call: TRBJ1-2
v_call: TRBV18
cdr3_aa: CASSPGQGNYGYTF

clone_size: -
j_call: TRBJ2-7
v_call: TRBV7-2
cdr3_aa: CASSHRLAAQRHEQYF

clone_size: -
j_call: TRBJ2-7
v_call: TRBV21-1
cdr3_aa: CASSPGDEQYF

clone_size: -
j_call: TRBJ2-1
v_call: TRBV30
cdr3_aa: CAWSDLAGGYNEQFF

clone_size: -
j_call: TRBJ2-2
v_call: TRBV28
cdr3_aa: CASSLKLPDSGELFF

clone_size: -
j_call: TRBJ1-4
v_call: TRBV7-9
cdr3_aa: CASSLARDNEKLFF

clone_size: -
j_call: TRBJ1-4
v_call: TRBV19
cdr3_aa: CASSLLKNEKLFF

clone_size: -
j_call: TRBJ2-1
v_call: TRBV7-2
cdr3_aa: CASRGVGTGVNEQFF

clone_size: -
j_call: TRBJ2-7
v_call: TRBV11-2
cdr3_aa: CASSLNPRGRYEQYF

clone_size: -
j_call: TRBJ2-2
v_call: TRBV7-2
cdr3_aa: CASSLRRGRSGELFF

clone_size: -
j_call: TRBJ2-5
v_call: TRBV7-8
cdr3_aa: CASGGLAGGFQETQYF

clone_size: -
j_call: TRBJ2-3
v_call: TRBV7-2
cdr3_aa: CASTHGATDTQYF